The 5 T cell receptor beta chains listed next were all sequenced from one sample in a study of blood T cell repertoires in COVID-19. Generated by immunoSEQ multiplex PCR, the TCRdb table keeps only in-frame clones and is missing some. The sample carries some 220,000 clones, just under 85% recorded once. The sequencing sample was made of peripheral blood. These receptors all stem from a man in his fifties or sixties with acute or convalescent COVID-19.

This clone has more than one count but fewer than ten. V usage is TRBV9 and J usage is TRBJ2-1, with D unresolved. The CDR3 totals 15 residues. Trimming left V 0 bases short and J 6 bases short, with 13 bases between. Germline-derived CDR1 and CDR2 are SGDLS and YYNGEE. DNA for the CDR3: TGTGCCAGCAGCGTAGGAGGCTCCTCGGGCAATGAGCAGTTCTTC. Protein product: CASSVGGSSGNEQFF.

This clone is a singleton in its sample. The V gene is TRBV5-6, the J gene TRBJ2-7; maybe TRBD1 (6 bases). CDR1 SGHDT and CDR2 YYEEEE come from the germline V gene. Trimming pared 4 bases from V and 3 bases from J, leaving 17 bases between. This CDR3 has 15 amino acids. CDR3 in DNA: TGTGCCAGCAGCCGAACTCCCGACAGGAGCTACGAGCAGTACTTC. This translates into CASSRTPDRSYEQYF.

The chain carries TRBV6-6 and TRBJ1-3; perhaps TRBD1 as D (6 bases). CDR3 size: 16 residues. In germline, CDR1 is MNHNY, CDR2 SVGAGI (reference sequence). V was clipped by 2 bases and J by 0 bases, with 11 bases between them. The CDR3 spells CASSYVQGSSGNTIYF. For the CDR3, the DNA is TGTGCCAGCAGTTACGTTCAGGGGTCCTCTGGAAACACCATATATTTT.

In this sample, this clone turned up a few times. Distinct nucleotide sequences in the sample also encode this CDR3. The CDR3 DNA reads TGTGCCATCAGCCCGGGACAGCTAAACTCTGGAAACACCATATATTTT. Amino acids: CAISPGQLNSGNTIYF. The rearrangement links TRBV10-3 to TRBJ1-3; 7 bases line up with TRBD1. V gave up 6 bases and J gave up 0 bases; unmatched junction bases: 8. The germline gives CDR1 ENHRY, CDR2 SYGVKD. The CDR3 is 16 amino acids.

The genes are TRBV19 and TRBJ2-2, with TRBD2 as a possible D gene (5 bases). V lost 8 bases and J lost 3, with 19 bases in between. The germline CDR1 and CDR2 sequences are LNHDA and SQIVND (reference sequence). The CDR3 runs 16 residues. The chain's CDR3 is CASAIGSARDTGELFF. The CDR3 nucleotides read TGTGCCAGTGCAATCGGTTCAGCGAGGGACACCGGGGAGCTGTTTTTT.